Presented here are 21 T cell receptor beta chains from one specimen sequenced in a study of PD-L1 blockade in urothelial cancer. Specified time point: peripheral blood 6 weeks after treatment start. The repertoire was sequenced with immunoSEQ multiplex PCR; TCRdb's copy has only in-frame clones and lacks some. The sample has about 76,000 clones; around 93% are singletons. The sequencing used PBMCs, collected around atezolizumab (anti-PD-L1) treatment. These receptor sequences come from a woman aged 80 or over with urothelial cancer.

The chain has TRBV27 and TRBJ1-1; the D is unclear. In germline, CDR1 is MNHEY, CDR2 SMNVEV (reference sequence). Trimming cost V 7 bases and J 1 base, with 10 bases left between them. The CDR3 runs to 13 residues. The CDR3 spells CASTQAANTEAFF. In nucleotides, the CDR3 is TGTGCCAGCACTCAGGCAGCGAACACTGAAGCTTTCTTT.

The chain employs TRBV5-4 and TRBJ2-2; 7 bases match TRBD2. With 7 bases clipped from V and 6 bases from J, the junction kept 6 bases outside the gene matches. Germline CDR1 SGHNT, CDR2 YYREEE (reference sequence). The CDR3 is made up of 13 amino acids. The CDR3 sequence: CASGREHPGELFF. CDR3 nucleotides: TGTGCCAGCGGGCGGGAGCACCCCGGGGAGCTGTTTTTT.

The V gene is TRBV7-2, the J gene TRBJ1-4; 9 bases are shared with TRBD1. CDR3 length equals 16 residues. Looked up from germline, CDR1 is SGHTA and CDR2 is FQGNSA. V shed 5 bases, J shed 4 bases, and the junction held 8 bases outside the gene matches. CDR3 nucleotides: TGTGCCAGCAGCCAACGCCGACAGGGGGGTAATGAAAAACTGTTTTTT. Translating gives CASSQRRQGGNEKLFF.

The CDR3 DNA is TGCGCCAGCAGGGACACAGGGGACGCGGAGACCCAGTACTTC. It is translated as CASRDTGDAETQYF. V is TRBV5-1 and J is TRBJ2-5; 7 bases fit TRBD1. Germline trimming cut 5 bases from V and 5 bases from J; bases unmatched to any gene: 9. The germline V gene encodes CDR1 SGHRS and CDR2 YFSETQ. This CDR3 comprises 14 residues.

In DNA form, the CDR3 reads TGTGCCAGCAGCCACCGCACAGGGGCCGCTGAAGCTTTCTTT. This sequence encodes CASSHRTGAAEAFF. This sequence joins TRBV14 and TRBJ1-1; the match to TRBD1 covers 7 bases. V lost 3 bases, J lost 6 bases, and 7 bases stayed unmatched. The CDR3 contains 14 residues. The germline V gene encodes CDR1 SGHDN and CDR2 FVKESK.

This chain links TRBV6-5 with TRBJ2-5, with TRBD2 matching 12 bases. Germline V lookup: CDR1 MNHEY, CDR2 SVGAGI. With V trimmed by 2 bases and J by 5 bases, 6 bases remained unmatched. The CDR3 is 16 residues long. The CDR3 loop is CASSYGLAGGVETQYF. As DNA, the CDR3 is TGTGCCAGCAGTTACGGGCTAGCGGGAGGGGTGGAGACCCAGTACTTC.

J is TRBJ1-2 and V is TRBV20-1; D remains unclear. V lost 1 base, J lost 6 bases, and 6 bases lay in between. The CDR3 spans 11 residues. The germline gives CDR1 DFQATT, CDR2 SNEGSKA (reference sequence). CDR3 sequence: CSARVGDGYTF. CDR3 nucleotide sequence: TGCAGTGCTAGAGTCGGTGATGGCTACACCTTC.

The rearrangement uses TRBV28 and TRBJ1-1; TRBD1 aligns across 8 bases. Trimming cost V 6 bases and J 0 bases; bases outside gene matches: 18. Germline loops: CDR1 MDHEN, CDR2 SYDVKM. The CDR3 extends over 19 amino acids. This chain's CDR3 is CASSPLGTGTGLMNTEAFF. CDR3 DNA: TGTGCCAGCAGCCCCTTGGGGACCGGGACAGGATTAATGAACACTGAAGCTTTCTTT.

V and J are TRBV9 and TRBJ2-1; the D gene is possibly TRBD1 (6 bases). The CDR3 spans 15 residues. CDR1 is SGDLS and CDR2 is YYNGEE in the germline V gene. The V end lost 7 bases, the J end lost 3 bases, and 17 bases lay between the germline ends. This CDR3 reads CASSPGDTFYNEQFF. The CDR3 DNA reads TGTGCCAGCTCCCCTGGGGACACCTTCTACAATGAGCAGTTCTTC.

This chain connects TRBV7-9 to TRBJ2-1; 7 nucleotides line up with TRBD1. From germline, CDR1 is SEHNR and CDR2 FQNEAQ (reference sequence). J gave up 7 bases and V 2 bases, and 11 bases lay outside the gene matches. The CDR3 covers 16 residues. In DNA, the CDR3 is TGTGCCAGCAGCTTACCGGGACAGCGAGGGGTTAATGAGCAGTTCTTC. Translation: CASSLPGQRGVNEQFF.

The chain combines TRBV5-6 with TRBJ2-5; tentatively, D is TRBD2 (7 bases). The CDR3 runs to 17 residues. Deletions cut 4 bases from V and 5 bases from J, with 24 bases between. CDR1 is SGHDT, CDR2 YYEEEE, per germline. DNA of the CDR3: TGTGCCAGCAGCAGGGGCGGGCGGGGGCCGTATACGGAGACCCAGTACTTC. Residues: CASSRGGRGPYTETQYF.

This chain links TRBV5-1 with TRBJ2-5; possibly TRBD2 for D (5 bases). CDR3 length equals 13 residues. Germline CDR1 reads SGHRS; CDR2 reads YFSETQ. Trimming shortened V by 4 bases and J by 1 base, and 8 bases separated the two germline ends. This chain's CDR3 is CASSGGLQETQYF. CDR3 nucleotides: TGCGCCAGCAGCGGAGGTCTCCAAGAGACCCAGTACTTC.

The CDR3, as DNA: TGTGCCAGCAGCTCCACTAGCGCAAGCTTGGGCAATGAGCAGTTCTTC. Encoded protein: CASSSTSASLGNEQFF. The chain has TRBV11-2 and TRBJ2-1, with TRBD2 matching over 7 bases. Germline V gives CDR1 SGHAT, CDR2 FQNNGV. The CDR3 loop spans 16 amino acids. J was trimmed by 6 bases and V by 4 bases; bases with no gene match: 12. Full variable domain (rest looked up from reference TRBV11-2 and TRBJ2-1): EAGVAQSPRYKIIEKRQSVAFWCNPISGHATLYWYQQILGQGPKLLIQFQNNGVVDDSQLPKDRFSAERLKGVDSTLKIQPAKLEDSAVYLCASSSTSASLGNEQFFGPGTRLTVL.

Written as DNA, the CDR3 is TGCGCCAGCAGCTTGGAAGCGGCACCCTACGAGCAGTACTTC. Encoded protein: CASSLEAAPYEQYF. The chain carries TRBV5-1 and TRBJ2-7, with D perhaps TRBD2 (5 bases). CDR1 and CDR2 from the germline V gene are SGHRS and YFSETQ. The CDR3 is 14 amino acids. Trimming removed 0 bases from V and 2 bases from J, with 9 bases in between.

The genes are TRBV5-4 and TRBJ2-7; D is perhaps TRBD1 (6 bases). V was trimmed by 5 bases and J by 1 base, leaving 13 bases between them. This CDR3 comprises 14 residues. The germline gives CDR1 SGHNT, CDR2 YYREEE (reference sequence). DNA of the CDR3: TGTGCCAGCAGTTCCGGACAGCGATCCTACGAGCAGTACTTC. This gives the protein CASSSGQRSYEQYF.

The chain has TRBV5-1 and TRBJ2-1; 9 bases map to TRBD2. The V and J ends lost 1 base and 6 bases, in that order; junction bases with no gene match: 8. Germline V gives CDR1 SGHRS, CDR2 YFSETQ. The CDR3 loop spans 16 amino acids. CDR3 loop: CASSLSGLAGPNEQFF. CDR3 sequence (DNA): TGCGCCAGCAGCTTGAGCGGTCTAGCGGGACCCAATGAGCAGTTCTTC.

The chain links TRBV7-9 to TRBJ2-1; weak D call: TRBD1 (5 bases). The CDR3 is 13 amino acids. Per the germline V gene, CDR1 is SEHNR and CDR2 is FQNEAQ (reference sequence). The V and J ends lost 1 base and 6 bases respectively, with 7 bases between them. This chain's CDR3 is CASSLETANEQFF. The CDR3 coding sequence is TGTGCCAGCAGCTTAGAGACAGCCAATGAGCAGTTCTTC.

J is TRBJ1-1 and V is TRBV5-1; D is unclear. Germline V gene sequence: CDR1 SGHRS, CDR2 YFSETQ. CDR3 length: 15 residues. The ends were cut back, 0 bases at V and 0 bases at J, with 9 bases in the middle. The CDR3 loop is CASSLVGGMNTEAFF. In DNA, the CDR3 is TGCGCCAGCAGCTTGGTTGGAGGCATGAACACTGAAGCTTTCTTT.

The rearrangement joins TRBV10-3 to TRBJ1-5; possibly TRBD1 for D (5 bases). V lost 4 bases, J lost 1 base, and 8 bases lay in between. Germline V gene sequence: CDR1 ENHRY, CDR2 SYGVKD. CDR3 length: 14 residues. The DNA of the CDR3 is TGTGCCATCAGTGTCCAGGGAAGCAATCAGCCCCAGCATTTT. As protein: CAISVQGSNQPQHF.

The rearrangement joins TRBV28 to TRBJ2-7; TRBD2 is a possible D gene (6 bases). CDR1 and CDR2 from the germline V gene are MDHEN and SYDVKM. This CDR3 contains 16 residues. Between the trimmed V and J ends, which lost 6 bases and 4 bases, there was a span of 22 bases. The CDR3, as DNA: TGTGCCAGCAGCTCGGCTGGAGGGGAGGACTCATACGAGCAGTACTTC. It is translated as CASSSAGGEDSYEQYF. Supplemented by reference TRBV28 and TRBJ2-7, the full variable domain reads DVKVTQSSRYLVKRTGEKVFLECVQDMDHENMFWYRQDPGLGLRLIYFSYDVKMKEKGDIPEGYSVSREKKERFSLILESASTNQTSMYLCASSSAGGEDSYEQYFGPGTRLTVT.

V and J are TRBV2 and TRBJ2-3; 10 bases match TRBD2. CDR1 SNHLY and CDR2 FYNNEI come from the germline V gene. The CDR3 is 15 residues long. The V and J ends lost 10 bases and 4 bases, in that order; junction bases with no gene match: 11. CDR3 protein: CATEGLAGGADTQYF. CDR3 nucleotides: TGTGCCACCGAAGGATTAGCGGGAGGTGCAGATACGCAGTATTTT.